This T cell receptor (beta chain) was retrieved from a study of blood T cell repertoires in COVID-19. Looking at the study overall: Collection of acute and convalescent COVID-19 samples took place in the United States, Italy and Spain.

In this sample, this clone turned up once. Germline CDR1 reads SGDLS; CDR2 reads YYNGEE. This CDR3 is 16 amino acids long. The junction had 6 bases not matched to a gene; V was cut back by 0 bases and J by 6 bases. Sequenced by immunoSEQ multiplex PCR; TCRdb stores in-frame clones only, minus some. The sample carries 200,000 to 250,000 clones, more than 70% recorded once. The receptor's source is an older woman with acute or convalescent COVID-19. Specimen: peripheral blood. V usage is TRBV9 and J usage is TRBJ2-3; 11 nucleotides agree with TRBD2. As DNA, the CDR3 is TGTGCCAGCAGCGTAGATGTGGCTAGCGGGGGGGATACGCAGTATTTT. The encoded protein is CASSVDVASGGDTQYF.